A selection of T cell receptor beta chains follows, all from one sample in a study of blood T cell repertoires in COVID-19. Here immunoSEQ multiplex PCR was the method, and the copy in TCRdb shows in-frame clones only, minus some. The table lists 350,000 or so clones, around four fifths of them singletons. What was sequenced was peripheral blood. The receptor set was obtained from a young man with active or convalescent COVID-19. CDR3s include the opening cysteine and the closing phenylalanine or tryptophan. A D gene is named only where the DNA matches it firmly. Not every row has a clone size; where given, it reads once, few, many or a size class.

clone_size | d_call | j_call | v_call | cdr3_aa | cdr3_nt
NA | NA | TRBJ1-2 | TRBV6-5 | CASTPRGVRDYGYTF | TGTGCCAGCACTCCTCGCGGGGTTAGGGACTATGGCTACACCTTC
NA | NA | TRBJ1-1 | TRBV30 | CAWSVGAEAFF | TGTGCCTGGAGTGTAGGGGCTGAAGCTTTCTTT
NA | NA | TRBJ2-7 | TRBV15 | CATSRDRRGSGEQYF | TGTGCCACCAGCAGAGATCGAAGGGGATCAGGCGAGCAGTACTTC
NA | TRBD1 | TRBJ2-7 | TRBV6-5 | CASSYTQGAPSEQYF | TGTGCCAGCAGTTACACACAGGGGGCCCCTTCCGAGCAGTACTTC
NA | TRBD2 | TRBJ2-1 | TRBV19 | CASSRTVGGAIYNEQFF | TGTGCCAGTAGTCGGACCGTCGGGGGGGCGATTTACAATGAGCAGTTCTTC
NA | NA | TRBJ1-3 | TRBV10-3 | CAISESLYGSSGNTIYF | TGTGCCATCAGTGAGTCGCTTTACGGGAGCTCTGGAAACACCATATATTTT
NA | NA | TRBJ1-3 | TRBV13 | CASSQTGSGNTIYF | TGTGCCAGCAGCCAGACAGGCTCTGGAAACACCATATATTTT
NA | NA | TRBJ1-4 | TRBV5-1 | CASSLARDWDEKLFF | TGCGCCAGCAGCTTGGCCCGGGATTGGGATGAAAAACTGTTTTTT
many | TRBD1 | TRBJ2-7 | TRBV18 | CASSPNDREYEQYF | TGTGCCAGCTCACCAAACGACAGGGAGTACGAGCAGTACTTC
once | NA | TRBJ2-7 | TRBV6-2/TRBV6-3 | CASSYLAGFYEQYF | TGTGCCAGCAGTTACTTGGCGGGGTTCTACGAGCAGTACTTC
NA | NA | TRBJ2-3 | TRBV24-1 | CATSDRRDRADTQYF | TGTGCCACCAGTGACCGCAGGGATCGGGCAGATACGCAGTATTTT
NA | NA | TRBJ2-7 | TRBV18 | CASSARVNAYEQYF | TGTGCCAGCTCAGCCCGGGTAAATGCCTACGAGCAGTACTTC
NA | NA | TRBJ1-1 | TRBV11-2 | CASSIQGNAEAFF | TGTGCCAGCAGCATACAGGGAAACGCTGAAGCTTTCTTT
many | NA | TRBJ1-1 | TRBV19 | CASSPFGGGTEAFF | TGTGCCAGTAGTCCCTTTGGGGGCGGTACTGAAGCTTTCTTT
NA | TRBD1 | TRBJ1-6 | TRBV5-1 | CASSSIQGDNSPLHF | TGCGCCAGCAGCTCCATTCAGGGGGATAATTCACCCCTCCACTTT